This T cell receptor (beta chain) was profiled in a study of cytomegalovirus exposure and HLA in healthy donors. General study points: For TCR beta chains, V- and J-gene trimming was later linked to a missense DCLRE1C variant. Among donors in an Asian-associated ancestry cluster, a later analysis reportedly found fewer N-insertions than the roughly 610-donor mean. Immune exposure information available was restricted to CMV serostatus.

Both 60 Vbeta primers and 13 Jbeta primers went into the PCR. TCRdb's copy holds only in-frame clones and misses some; the assay was immunoSEQ multiplex PCR. The table has 90,000 to 150,000 clones, approximately 78% seen once. This clone was seen only a few times. Its target is unknown. Sequenced: PBMCs. This TCR was recovered from a woman younger than 45 in good health and CMV-seropositive.

DNA for the CDR3: TGTGCCAGCAGGTCGGGGACTAACGACGAGCAGTACTTC. Translation gives CASRSGTNDEQYF. V and J are TRBV7-2 and TRBJ2-7; 7 bases map to TRBD2. V lost 6 bases to trimming and J lost 5 bases; unmatched junction nucleotides: 7. CDR1 is SGHTA and CDR2 is FQGNSA in the germline V gene. The CDR3 length is 13 residues.